This T cell receptor (beta chain) appears in the sequencing data of a study of blood T cell repertoires in COVID-19. Sequenced by immunoSEQ multiplex PCR; TCRdb stores in-frame clones only, minus some. The repertoire has around 320,000 clones, 85% to 90% of them found once; the top ten carry around 4.4%. The germline gives CDR1 MDHEN, CDR2 SYDVKM. Trimming removed 6 bases at V and 2 bases at J, with 20 bases between. The CDR3 extends over 16 amino acids. The chain joins TRBV28 to TRBJ2-7; tentatively, D is TRBD1 (5 bases). Sequencing was carried out using PBMCs or T cells enriched from blood (not recorded which). This TCR came from a woman in her late teens or twenties with acute COVID-19. The chain's CDR3 is CASSGLGAGKPYEQYF. The CDR3 DNA sequence: TGTGCCAGCAGCGGCCTTGGGGCAGGGAAGCCCTACGAGCAGTACTTC.